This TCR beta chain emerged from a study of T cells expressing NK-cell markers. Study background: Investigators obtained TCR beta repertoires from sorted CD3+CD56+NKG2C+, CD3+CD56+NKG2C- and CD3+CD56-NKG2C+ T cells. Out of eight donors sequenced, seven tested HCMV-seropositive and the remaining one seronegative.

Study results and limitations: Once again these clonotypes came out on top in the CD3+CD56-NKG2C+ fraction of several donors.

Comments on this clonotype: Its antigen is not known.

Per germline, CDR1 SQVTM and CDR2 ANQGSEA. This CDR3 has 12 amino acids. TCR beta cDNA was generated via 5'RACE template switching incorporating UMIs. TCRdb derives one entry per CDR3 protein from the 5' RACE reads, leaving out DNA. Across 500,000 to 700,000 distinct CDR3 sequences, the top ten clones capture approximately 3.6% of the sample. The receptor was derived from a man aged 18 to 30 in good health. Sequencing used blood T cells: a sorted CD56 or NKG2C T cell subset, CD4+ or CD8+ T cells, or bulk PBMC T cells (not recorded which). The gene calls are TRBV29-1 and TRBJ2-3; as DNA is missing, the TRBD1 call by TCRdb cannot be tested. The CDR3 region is CSAIGGGNTQYF.